The rows below give T cell receptor beta chains drawn from one sample of a study of T-cell reconstitution after alpha-beta-depleted transplantation in children. TCRdb reanalysed the PCR reads using MiXCR and keeps one entry per CDR3 protein. Of about 540,000 distinct CDR3 sequences in the sample, 15% to 20% were seen once. Here the sequenced sample was PBMCs from the stem cell graft donor, taken from the stem cell graft. Source of these receptors: a human donor who donated a stem cell graft to a child with acute lymphoblastic leukemia. Both conserved end residues are trimmed from each CDR3. Each record gives: J gene, D gene, V gene, CDR3 protein. A D gene is named only where the DNA matches it firmly.

J gene: TRBJ2-7
D gene: NA
V gene: TRBV29-1
CDR3 protein: SVFFKLDYEQY

J gene: TRBJ2-3
D gene: TRBD1
V gene: TRBV9
CDR3 protein: ASSGRDRYTDTQY

J gene: TRBJ2-1
D gene: TRBD2
V gene: TRBV11-2
CDR3 protein: ASSLTRGDEQF

J gene: TRBJ2-3
D gene: TRBD2
V gene: TRBV29-1
CDR3 protein: SVDEIAGDTQY

J gene: TRBJ1-2
D gene: NA
V gene: TRBV29-1
CDR3 protein: SVERWPGDGYT

J gene: TRBJ1-2
D gene: NA
V gene: TRBV12-3/TRBV12-4
CDR3 protein: ASSLDGGHRGYT

J gene: TRBJ2-7
D gene: TRBD2
V gene: TRBV6-1
CDR3 protein: ASSETSGSSYEQY

J gene: TRBJ2-3
D gene: NA
V gene: TRBV20-1
CDR3 protein: SARAARGPGTDTQY

J gene: TRBJ1-5
D gene: NA
V gene: TRBV12-3/TRBV12-4
CDR3 protein: ASSPRGEYSNQPQH

J gene: TRBJ1-1
D gene: TRBD1
V gene: TRBV9
CDR3 protein: ASTRTGGDTEAF

J gene: TRBJ1-1
D gene: NA
V gene: TRBV6-5
CDR3 protein: ASSYSESLGTTKGTEAF

J gene: TRBJ2-7
D gene: TRBD1
V gene: TRBV5-1
CDR3 protein: ASSSRQGAPYEQY

J gene: TRBJ1-3
D gene: NA
V gene: TRBV27
CDR3 protein: ASSSAGAPGNTIY

J gene: TRBJ2-7
D gene: NA
V gene: TRBV10-3
CDR3 protein: AIRRDPEAYEQY

J gene: TRBJ1-1
D gene: NA
V gene: TRBV4-2
CDR3 protein: ASSQDRGKRSTEAF

J gene: TRBJ1-6
D gene: NA
V gene: TRBV2
CDR3 protein: ASSDDGTPLH

J gene: TRBJ2-7
D gene: NA
V gene: TRBV4-1
CDR3 protein: ASSHAPKGIYEQY

J gene: TRBJ2-3
D gene: NA
V gene: TRBV5-1
CDR3 protein: ASSLRMQFPSTDTQY

J gene: TRBJ1-2
D gene: NA
V gene: TRBV12-3/TRBV12-4
CDR3 protein: ASGTNYGYT

J gene: TRBJ2-1
D gene: NA
V gene: TRBV5-4
CDR3 protein: ASSIINEQF

J gene: TRBJ2-2
D gene: TRBD1
V gene: TRBV9
CDR3 protein: ASSFLVTGYDTGELF

J gene: TRBJ2-7
D gene: TRBD1
V gene: TRBV7-9
CDR3 protein: ASSSRDRDYEQY

J gene: TRBJ1-1
D gene: NA
V gene: TRBV12-3/TRBV12-4
CDR3 protein: ASSFVVTGGTEAF

J gene: TRBJ2-1
D gene: TRBD1
V gene: TRBV11-2
CDR3 protein: ASSLTRDRYLQF

J gene: TRBJ2-7
D gene: NA
V gene: TRBV5-1
CDR3 protein: ASSGKPEGEQY

J gene: TRBJ1-5
D gene: NA
V gene: TRBV20-1
CDR3 protein: SLRPGNQPQH

J gene: TRBJ1-1
D gene: TRBD1
V gene: TRBV12-3/TRBV12-4
CDR3 protein: ASSRPDRGNTEAF

J gene: TRBJ2-5
D gene: TRBD2
V gene: TRBV6-1
CDR3 protein: ASSEGGLAEQETQY

J gene: TRBJ1-5
D gene: NA
V gene: TRBV18
CDR3 protein: ASSLLPKDNQPQH